The source of this T cell receptor (beta chain) is a study of cytomegalovirus exposure and HLA in healthy donors. Broader study findings: The study carried out a later analysis of TCR beta sequences. It associated approximately 17,000 of them with specific HLA alleles at a false discovery rate of 0.05.

The primer mix had 60 Vbeta and 13 Jbeta primers. Generated by immunoSEQ multiplex PCR, the TCRdb table keeps only in-frame clones and is missing some. This sample carries 80,000 to 130,000 clones, approximately 80% of them seen once, and the ten largest clones take roughly 4%. As for this clone: What it binds is not known.

V dropped 5 bases and J dropped 0 bases, with 11 bases sitting between them. The length of the CDR3 is 13 residues. Looked up from germline, CDR1 is GTSNPN and CDR2 is SVGIG (reference sequence). This TCR was sampled from a female donor in good health and CMV-seropositive. Sequencing was done on a sample of PBMCs. V and J are TRBV30 and TRBJ2-7, with D possibly being TRBD2 (6 bases). CDR3 nucleotides: TGTGCCTGGGCCGGGACTGACTCCTACGAGCAGTACTTC. This sequence encodes CAWAGTDSYEQYF.